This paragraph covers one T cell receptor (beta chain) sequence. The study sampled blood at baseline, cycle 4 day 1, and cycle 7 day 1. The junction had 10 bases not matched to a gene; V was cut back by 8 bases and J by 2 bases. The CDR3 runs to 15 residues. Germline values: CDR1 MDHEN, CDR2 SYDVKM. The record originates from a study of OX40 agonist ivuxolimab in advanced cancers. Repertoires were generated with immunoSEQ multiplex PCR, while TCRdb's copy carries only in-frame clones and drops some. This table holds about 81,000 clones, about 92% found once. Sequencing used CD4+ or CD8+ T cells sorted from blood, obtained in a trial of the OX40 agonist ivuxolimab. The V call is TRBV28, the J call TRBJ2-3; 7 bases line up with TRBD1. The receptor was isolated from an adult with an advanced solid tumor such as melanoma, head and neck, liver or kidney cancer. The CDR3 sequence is CASSIGTEYTDTQYF. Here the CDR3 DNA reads TGTGCCAGCTCCATAGGGACAGAGTACACAGATACGCAGTATTTT. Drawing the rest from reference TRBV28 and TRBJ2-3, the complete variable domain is DVKVTQSSRYLVKRTGEKVFLECVQDMDHENMFWYRQDPGLGLRLIYFSYDVKMKEKGDIPEGYSVSREKKERFSLILESASTNQTSMYLCASSIGTEYTDTQYFGPGTRLTVL.